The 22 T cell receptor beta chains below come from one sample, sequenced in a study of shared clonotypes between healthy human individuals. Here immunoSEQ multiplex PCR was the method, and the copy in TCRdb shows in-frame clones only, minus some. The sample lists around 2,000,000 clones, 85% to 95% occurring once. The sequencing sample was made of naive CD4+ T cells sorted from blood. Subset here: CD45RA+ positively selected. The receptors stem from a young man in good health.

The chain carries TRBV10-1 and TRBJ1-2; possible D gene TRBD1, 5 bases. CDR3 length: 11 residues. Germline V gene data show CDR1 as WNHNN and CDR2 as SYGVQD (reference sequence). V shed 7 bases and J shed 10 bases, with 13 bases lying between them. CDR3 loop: CASTLGGAYTF. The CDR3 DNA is TGCGCCAGCACCCTGGGGGGAGCCTACACCTTC.

The CDR3 sequence: CASSEERLAGGSRTETQYF. CDR3 coding DNA: TGTGCCAGCAGTGAAGAGAGACTAGCGGGGGGGTCCCGAACGGAGACCCAGTACTTC. The chain couples TRBV2 to TRBJ2-5; 14 bases align to TRBD2. The CDR3 spans 19 residues. Germline loops: CDR1 SNHLY, CDR2 FYNNEI. Trimming at V came to 1 base and at J to 5 bases, leaving 12 bases not matched to a gene. Supplemented by reference TRBV2 and TRBJ2-5, the full variable domain reads EPEVTQTPSHQVTQMGQEVILRCVPISNHLYFYWYRQILGQKVEFLVSFYNNEISEKSEIFDDQFSVERPDGSNFTLKIRSTKLEDSAMYFCASSEERLAGGSRTETQYFGPGTRLLVL.

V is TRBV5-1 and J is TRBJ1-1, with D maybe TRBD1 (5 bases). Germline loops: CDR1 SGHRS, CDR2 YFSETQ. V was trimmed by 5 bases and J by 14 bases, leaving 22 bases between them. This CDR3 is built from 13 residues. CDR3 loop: CASSEPGTSKWFF. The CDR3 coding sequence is TGCGCCAGCAGTGAACCCGGGACGTCCAAGTGGTTCTTT.

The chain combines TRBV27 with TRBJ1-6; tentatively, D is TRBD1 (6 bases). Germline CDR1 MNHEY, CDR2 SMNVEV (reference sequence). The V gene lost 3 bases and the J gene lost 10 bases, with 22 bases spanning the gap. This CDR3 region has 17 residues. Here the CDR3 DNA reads TGTGCCAGCAGTTTGGGGGCACGGGTCGGGGTGGGCTCACCCCTCCACTTT. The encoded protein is CASSLGARVGVGSPLHF.

In nucleotides, the CDR3 is TGTGCCAGCATGATAGGAGCTGTAAACTATGGCTACACCTTC. Its translation is CASMIGAVNYGYTF. V and J are TRBV6-6 and TRBJ1-2; D remains ambiguous. CDR1 and CDR2 from the germline V gene are MNHNY and SVGAGI (reference sequence). The germline V and J ends were trimmed by 7 bases and 2 bases, with 14 bases remaining between them. The CDR3 loop spans 14 amino acids.

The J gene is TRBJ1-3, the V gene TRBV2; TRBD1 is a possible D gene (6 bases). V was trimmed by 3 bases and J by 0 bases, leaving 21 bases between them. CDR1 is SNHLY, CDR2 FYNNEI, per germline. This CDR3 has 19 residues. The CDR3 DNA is TGTGCCAGCAGTGAGAGGTCGGGGCGAGGACAGAGCTCTGGAAACACCATATATTTT. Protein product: CASSERSGRGQSSGNTIYF.

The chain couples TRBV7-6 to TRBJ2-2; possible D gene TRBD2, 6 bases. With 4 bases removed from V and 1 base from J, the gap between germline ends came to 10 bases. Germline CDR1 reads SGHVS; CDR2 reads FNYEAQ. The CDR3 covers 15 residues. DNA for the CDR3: TGTGCCAGCAGCTGGGGGACTCTGAACACCGGGGAGCTGTTTTTT. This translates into CASSWGTLNTGELFF.

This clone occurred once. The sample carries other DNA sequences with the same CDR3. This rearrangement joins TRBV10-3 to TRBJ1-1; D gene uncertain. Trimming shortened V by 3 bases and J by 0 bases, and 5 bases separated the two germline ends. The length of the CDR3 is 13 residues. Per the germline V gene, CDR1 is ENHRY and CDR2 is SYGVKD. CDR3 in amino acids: CAISDGMNTEAFF. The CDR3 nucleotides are TGTGCCATCAGTGATGGAATGAACACTGAAGCTTTCTTT.

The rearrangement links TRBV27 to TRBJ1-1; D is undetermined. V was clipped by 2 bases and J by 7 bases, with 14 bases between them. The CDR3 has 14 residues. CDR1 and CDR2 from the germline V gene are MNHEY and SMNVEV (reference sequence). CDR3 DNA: TGTGCCAGCAGTTTACCCCCGACTGTACGTGAAGCTTTCTTT. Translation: CASSLPPTVREAFF.

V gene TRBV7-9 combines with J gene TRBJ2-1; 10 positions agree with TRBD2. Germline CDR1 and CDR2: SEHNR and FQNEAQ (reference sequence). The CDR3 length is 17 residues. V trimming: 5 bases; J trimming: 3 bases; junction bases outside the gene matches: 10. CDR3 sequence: CASSPRGAGGIYNEQFF. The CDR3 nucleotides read TGTGCCAGCAGCCCTCGCGGAGCGGGAGGGATCTACAATGAGCAGTTCTTC.

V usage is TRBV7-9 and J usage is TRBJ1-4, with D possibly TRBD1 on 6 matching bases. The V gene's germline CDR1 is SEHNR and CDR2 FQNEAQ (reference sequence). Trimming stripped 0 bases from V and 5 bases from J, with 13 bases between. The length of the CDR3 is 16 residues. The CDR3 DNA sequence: TGTGCCAGCAGCTTAGCGAAGGGGGGTAAAAATGAAAAACTGTTTTTT. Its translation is CASSLAKGGKNEKLFF.

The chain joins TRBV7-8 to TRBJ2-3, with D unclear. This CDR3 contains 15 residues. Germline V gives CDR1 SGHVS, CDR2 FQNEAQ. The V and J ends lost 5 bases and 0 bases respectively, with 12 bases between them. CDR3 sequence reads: CASSLGRVSTDTQYF. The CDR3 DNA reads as TGTGCCAGCAGCCTAGGCCGGGTTAGCACAGATACGCAGTATTTT.

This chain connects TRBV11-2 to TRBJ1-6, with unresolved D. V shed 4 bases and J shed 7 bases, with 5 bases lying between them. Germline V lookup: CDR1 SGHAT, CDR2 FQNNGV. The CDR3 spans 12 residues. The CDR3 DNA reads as TGTGCCAGCAGCTCCGGGAATTCACCCCTCCACTTT. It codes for CASSSGNSPLHF.

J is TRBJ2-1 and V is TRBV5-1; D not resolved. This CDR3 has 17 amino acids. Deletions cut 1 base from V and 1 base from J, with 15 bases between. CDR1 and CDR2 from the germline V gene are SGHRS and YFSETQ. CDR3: CASSLRSGLESYNEQFF. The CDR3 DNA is TGCGCCAGCAGCTTGCGATCGGGTCTTGAGTCCTACAATGAGCAGTTCTTC. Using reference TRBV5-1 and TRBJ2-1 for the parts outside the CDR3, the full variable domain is KAGVTQTPRYLIKTRGQQVTLSCSPISGHRSVSWYQQTPGQGLQFLFEYFSETQRNKGNFPGRFSGRQFSNSRSEMNVSTLELGDSALYLCASSLRSGLESYNEQFFGPGTRLTVL.

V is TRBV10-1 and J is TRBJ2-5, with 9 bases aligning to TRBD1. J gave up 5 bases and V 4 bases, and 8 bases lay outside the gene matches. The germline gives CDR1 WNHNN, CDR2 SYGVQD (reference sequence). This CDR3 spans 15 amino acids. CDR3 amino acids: CASSVRTGAHETQYF. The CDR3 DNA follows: TGCGCCAGCAGTGTTAGGACAGGGGCCCACGAGACCCAGTACTTC.

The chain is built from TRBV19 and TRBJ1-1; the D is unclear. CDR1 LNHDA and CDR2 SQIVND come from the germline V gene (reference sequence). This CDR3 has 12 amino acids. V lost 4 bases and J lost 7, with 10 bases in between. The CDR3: CASSTLRGEAFF. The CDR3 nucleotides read TGTGCCAGTAGTACTCTGCGGGGTGAAGCTTTCTTT.

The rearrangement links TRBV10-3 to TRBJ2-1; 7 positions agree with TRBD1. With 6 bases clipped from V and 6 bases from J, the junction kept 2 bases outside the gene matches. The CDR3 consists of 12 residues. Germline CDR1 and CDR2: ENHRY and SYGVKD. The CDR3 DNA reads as TGTGCCATCAGCACAGGGGCCAATGAGCAGTTCTTC. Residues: CAISTGANEQFF.

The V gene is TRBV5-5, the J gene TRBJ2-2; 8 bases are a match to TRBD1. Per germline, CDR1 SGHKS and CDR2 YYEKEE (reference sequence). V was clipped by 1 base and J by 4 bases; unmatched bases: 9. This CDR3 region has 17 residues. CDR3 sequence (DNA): TGTGCCAGCAGCTTGTTAGTTTTAACAGGGGGCACCGGGGAGCTGTTTTTT. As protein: CASSLLVLTGGTGELFF.

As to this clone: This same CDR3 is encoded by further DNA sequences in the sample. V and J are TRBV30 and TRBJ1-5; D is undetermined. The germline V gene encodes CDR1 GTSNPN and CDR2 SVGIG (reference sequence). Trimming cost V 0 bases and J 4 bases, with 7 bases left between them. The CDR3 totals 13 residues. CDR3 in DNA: TGTGCCTGGAGTGTAGCCCAGAATCAGCCCCAGCATTTT. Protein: CAWSVAQNQPQHF. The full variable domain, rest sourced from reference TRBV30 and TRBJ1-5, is SQTIHQWPATLVQPVGSPLSLECTVEGTSNPNLYWYRQAAGRGLQLLFYSVGIGQISSEVPQNLSASRPQDRQFILSSKKLLLSDSGFYLCAWSVAQNQPQHFGDGTRLSIL.

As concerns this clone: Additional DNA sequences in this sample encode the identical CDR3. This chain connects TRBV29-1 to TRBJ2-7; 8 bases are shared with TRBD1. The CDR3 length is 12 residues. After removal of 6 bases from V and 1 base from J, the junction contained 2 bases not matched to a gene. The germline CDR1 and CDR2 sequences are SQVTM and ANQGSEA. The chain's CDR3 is CSVGQGSYEQYF. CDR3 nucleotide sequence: TGCAGCGTAGGACAGGGTTCCTACGAGCAGTACTTC.

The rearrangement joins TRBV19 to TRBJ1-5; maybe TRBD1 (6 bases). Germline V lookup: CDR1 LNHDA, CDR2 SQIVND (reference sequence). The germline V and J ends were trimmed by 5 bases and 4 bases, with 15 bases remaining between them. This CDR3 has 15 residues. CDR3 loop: CASSGGLRGNQPQHF. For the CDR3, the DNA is TGTGCCAGTAGTGGGGGGCTCCGGGGAAATCAGCCCCAGCATTTT. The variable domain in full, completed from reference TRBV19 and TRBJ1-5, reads DGGITQSPKYLFRKEGQNVTLSCEQNLNHDAMYWYRQDPGQGLRLIYYSQIVNDFQKGDIAEGYSVSREKKESFPLTVTSAQKNPTAFYLCASSGGLRGNQPQHFGDGTRLSIL.

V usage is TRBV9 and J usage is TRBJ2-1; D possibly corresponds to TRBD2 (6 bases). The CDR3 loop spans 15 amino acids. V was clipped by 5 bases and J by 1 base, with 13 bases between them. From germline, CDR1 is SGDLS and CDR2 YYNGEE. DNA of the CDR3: TGTGCCAGCAGAGTTACTAGCTTGTCCTACAATGAGCAGTTCTTC. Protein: CASRVTSLSYNEQFF.